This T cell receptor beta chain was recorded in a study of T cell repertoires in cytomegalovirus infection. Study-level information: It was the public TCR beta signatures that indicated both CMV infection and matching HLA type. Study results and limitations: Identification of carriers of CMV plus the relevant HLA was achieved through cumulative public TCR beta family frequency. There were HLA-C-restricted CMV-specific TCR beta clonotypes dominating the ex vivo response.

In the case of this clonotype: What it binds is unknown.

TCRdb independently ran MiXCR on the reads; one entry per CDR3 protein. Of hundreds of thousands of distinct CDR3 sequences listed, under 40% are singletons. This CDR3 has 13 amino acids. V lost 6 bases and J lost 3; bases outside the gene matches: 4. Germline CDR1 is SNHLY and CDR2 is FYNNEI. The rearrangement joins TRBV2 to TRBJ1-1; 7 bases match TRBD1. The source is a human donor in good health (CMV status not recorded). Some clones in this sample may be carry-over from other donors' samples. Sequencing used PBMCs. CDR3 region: CASRETGDTEAFF. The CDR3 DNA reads TGTGCCAGCAGAGAAACAGGGGACACTGAAGCTTTCTTT.